This TCR beta chain came from a study of OX40 agonist ivuxolimab in advanced cancers. TCRdb keeps only in-frame clones here, not all; method: immunoSEQ multiplex PCR. The table lists roughly 90,000 clones, about 90% of them singletons. The length of the CDR3 is 15 residues. Germline V gene data show CDR1 as MNHNS and CDR2 as SASEGT. Trimming cost V 6 bases and J 4 bases; bases outside gene matches: 11. The source of this sequence is an adult with an advanced solid tumor such as melanoma, head and neck, liver or kidney cancer. The material was CD4+ or CD8+ T cells sorted from blood, obtained in a trial of the OX40 agonist ivuxolimab. The chain uses TRBV6-1 and TRBJ2-5, with 7 positions matching TRBD1. This CDR3 reads CASRIETGARETQYF. The CDR3 DNA sequence: TGTGCCAGCAGAATAGAAACAGGGGCTCGAGAGACCCAGTACTTC.